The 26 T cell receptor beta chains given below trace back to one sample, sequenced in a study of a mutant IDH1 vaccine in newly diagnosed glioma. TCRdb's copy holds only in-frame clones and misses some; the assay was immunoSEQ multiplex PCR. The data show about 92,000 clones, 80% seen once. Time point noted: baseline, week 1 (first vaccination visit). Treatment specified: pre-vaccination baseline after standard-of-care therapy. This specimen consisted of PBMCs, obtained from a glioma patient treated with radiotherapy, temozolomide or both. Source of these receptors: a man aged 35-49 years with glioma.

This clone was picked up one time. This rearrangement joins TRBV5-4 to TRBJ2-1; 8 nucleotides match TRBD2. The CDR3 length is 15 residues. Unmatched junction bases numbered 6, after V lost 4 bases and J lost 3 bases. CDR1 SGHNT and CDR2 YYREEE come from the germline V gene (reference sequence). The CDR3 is CASSPSGGDYNEQFF. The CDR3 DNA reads TGTGCCAGCAGCCCCAGCGGGGGAGACTACAATGAGCAGTTCTTC.

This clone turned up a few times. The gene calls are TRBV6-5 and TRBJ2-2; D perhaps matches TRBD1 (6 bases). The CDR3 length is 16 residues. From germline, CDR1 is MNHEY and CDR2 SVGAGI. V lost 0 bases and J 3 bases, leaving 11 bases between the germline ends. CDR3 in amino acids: CASSYSQTGYTGELFF. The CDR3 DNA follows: TGTGCCAGCAGTTACTCACAAACAGGGTACACCGGGGAGCTGTTTTTT.

Here the CDR3 reads CAWQTGDGSYEQYF. In DNA form, the CDR3 reads TGTGCCTGGCAGACAGGGGATGGCTCCTACGAGCAGTACTTC. The genes are TRBV30 and TRBJ2-7; 8 nucleotides match TRBD1. CDR3 length equals 14 residues. V shed 5 bases, J shed 0 bases, and the junction held 6 bases outside the gene matches. Germline values: CDR1 GTSNPN, CDR2 SVGIG (reference sequence).

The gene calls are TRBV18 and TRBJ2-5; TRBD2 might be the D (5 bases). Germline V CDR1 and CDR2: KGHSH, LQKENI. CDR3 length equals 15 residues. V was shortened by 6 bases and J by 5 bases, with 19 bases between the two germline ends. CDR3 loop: CASSTAGRITETQYF. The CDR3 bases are TGTGCCAGCTCGACTGCGGGTAGGATTACCGAGACCCAGTACTTC.

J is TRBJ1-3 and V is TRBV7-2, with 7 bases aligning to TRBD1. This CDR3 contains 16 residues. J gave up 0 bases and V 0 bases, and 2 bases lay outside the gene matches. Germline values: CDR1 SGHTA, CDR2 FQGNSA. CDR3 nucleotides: TGTGCCAGCAGCTTAGCGGGACAGATCTCTGGAAACACCATATATTTT. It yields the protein CASSLAGQISGNTIYF.

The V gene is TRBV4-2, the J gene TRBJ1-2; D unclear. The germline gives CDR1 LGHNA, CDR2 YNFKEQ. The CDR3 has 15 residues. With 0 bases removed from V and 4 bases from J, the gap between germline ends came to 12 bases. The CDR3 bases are TGTGCCAGCAGCCAAGATGCAAGGGTCACCTATGGCTACACCTTC. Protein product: CASSQDARVTYGYTF.

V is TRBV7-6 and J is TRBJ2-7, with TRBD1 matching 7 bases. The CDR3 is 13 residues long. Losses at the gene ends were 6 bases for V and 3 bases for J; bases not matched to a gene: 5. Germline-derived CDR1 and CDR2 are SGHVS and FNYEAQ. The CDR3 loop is CASSPPGGYEQYF. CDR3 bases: TGTGCCAGCAGTCCCCCAGGGGGCTACGAGCAGTACTTC.

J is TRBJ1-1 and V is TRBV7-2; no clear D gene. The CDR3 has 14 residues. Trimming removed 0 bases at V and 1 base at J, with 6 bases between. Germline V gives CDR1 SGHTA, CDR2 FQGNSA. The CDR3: CASSLANPNTEAFF. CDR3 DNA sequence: TGTGCCAGCAGCTTAGCGAACCCGAACACTGAAGCTTTCTTT.

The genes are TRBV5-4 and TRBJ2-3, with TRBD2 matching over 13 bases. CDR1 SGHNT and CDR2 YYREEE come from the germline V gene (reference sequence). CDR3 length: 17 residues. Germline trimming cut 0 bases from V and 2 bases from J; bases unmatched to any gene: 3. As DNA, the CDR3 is TGTGCCAGCAGCTTGGAACTAGCGGGGGGGCCCACAGATACGCAGTATTTT. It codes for CASSLELAGGPTDTQYF.

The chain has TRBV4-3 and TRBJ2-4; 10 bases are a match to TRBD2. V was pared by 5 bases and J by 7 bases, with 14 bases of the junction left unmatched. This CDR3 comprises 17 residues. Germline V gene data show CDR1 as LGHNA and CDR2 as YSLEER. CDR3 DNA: TGCGCCAGCAGCGAAAAGCCCGCTAGCGGGGGCACGAACATTCAGTACTTC. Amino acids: CASSEKPASGGTNIQYF.

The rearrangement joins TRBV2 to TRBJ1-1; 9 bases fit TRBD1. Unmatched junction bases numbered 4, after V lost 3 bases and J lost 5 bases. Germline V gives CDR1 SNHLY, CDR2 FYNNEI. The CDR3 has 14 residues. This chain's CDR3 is CASSDNRGRTEAFF. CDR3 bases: TGTGCCAGCAGTGACAACAGGGGGCGAACTGAAGCTTTCTTT.

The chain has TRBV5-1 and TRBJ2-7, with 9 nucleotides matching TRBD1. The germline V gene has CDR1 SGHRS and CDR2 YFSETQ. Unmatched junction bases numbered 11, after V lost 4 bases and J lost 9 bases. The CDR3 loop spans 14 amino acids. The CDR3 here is CASSREGQGFVQYF. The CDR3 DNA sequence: TGCGCCAGCAGCCGGGAAGGACAGGGGTTCGTGCAGTACTTC.

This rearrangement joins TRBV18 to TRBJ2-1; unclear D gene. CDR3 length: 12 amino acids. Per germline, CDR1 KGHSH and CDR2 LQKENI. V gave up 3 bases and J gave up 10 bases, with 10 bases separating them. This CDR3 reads CASSPQTGEQFF. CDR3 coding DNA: TGTGCCAGCTCACCCCAAACCGGGGAGCAGTTCTTC.

CDR3 protein: CASSYGGTEAFF. CDR3 nucleotide sequence: TGTGCCAGCAGTTACGGGGGTACTGAAGCTTTCTTT. The chain has TRBV6-6 and TRBJ1-1; a possible D gene is TRBD1 (5 bases). The length of the CDR3 is 12 residues. Trimming removed 2 bases from V and 5 bases from J, with 6 bases in between. Germline CDR1 reads MNHNY; CDR2 reads SVGAGI (reference sequence).

The CDR3 protein is CASSLGNEAFF. The DNA for the CDR3 is TGTGCCAGCAGCTTGGGAAATGAAGCTTTCTTT. The chain uses TRBV7-9 and TRBJ1-1; no firm D call. Germline V lookup: CDR1 SEHNR, CDR2 FQNEAQ (reference sequence). Trimming removed 3 bases from V and 7 bases from J, with 6 bases in between. The CDR3 covers 11 residues.

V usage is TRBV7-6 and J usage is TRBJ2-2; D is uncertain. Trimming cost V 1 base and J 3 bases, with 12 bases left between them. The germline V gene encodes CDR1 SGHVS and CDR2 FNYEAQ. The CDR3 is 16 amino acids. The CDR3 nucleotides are TGTGCCAGCAGCTTAGGTCGTTCAGTTCACACCGGGGAGCTGTTTTTT. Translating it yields CASSLGRSVHTGELFF. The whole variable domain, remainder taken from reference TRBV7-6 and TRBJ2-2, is GAGVSQSPRYKVTKRGQDVALRCDPISGHVSLYWYRQALGQGPEFLTYFNYEAQQDKSGLPNDRFSAERPEGSISTLTIQRTEQRDSAMYRCASSLGRSVHTGELFFGEGSRLTVL.

The CDR3 region is CASRFPRYRGQGNQPQHF. As DNA, the CDR3 is TGTGCCAGCAGGTTCCCCCGTTACAGGGGGCAGGGCAATCAGCCCCAGCATTTT. This rearrangement joins TRBV28 to TRBJ1-5; 9 bases map to TRBD1. After removal of 6 bases from V and 2 bases from J, the junction contained 14 bases not matched to a gene. CDR3 size: 18 residues. The germline V gene encodes CDR1 MDHEN and CDR2 SYDVKM.

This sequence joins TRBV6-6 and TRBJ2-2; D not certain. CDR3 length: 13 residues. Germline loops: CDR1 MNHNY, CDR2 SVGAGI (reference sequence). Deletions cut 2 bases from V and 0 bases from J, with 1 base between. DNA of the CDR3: TGTGCCAGCAGTTACCCGAACACCGGGGAGCTGTTTTTT. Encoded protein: CASSYPNTGELFF.

The CDR3 sequence is CASSSHPPPTSSYNEQFF. DNA of the CDR3: TGTGCCAGCAGCTCTCACCCCCCGCCGACGAGCTCCTACAATGAGCAGTTCTTC. The V gene is TRBV5-5, the J gene TRBJ2-1; D remains ambiguous. The CDR3 has 18 amino acids. The germline gives CDR1 SGHKS, CDR2 YYEKEE (reference sequence). V dropped 3 bases and J dropped 0 bases, with 19 bases sitting between them.

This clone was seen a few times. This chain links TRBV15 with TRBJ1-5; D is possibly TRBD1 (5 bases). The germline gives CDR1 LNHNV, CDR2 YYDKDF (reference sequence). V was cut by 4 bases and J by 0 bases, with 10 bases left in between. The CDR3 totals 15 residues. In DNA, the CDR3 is TGTGCCACCAGCAAGACAGCGAATAGCAATCAGCCCCAGCATTTT. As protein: CATSKTANSNQPQHF. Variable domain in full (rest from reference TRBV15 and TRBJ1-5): DAMVIQNPRYQVTQFGKPVTLSCSQTLNHNVMYWYQQKSSQAPKLLFHYYDKDFNNEADTPDNFQSRRPNTSFCFLDIRSPGLGDTAMYLCATSKTANSNQPQHFGDGTRLSIL.

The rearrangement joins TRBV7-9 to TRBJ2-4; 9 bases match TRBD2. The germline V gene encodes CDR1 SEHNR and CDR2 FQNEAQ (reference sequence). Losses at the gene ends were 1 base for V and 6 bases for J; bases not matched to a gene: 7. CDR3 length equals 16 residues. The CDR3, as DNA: TGTGCCAGCAGCTTAGGCGGGAGGGGGCTCGGAAACATTCAGTACTTC. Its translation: CASSLGGRGLGNIQYF.

The CDR3 bases are TGTGCCAGCAGCGCCCGGGGACAATTCCCTACGTACCAAGAGACCCAGTACTTC. Its translation: CASSARGQFPTYQETQYF. The chain employs TRBV7-9 and TRBJ2-5, with D tentatively TRBD1 (6 bases). V gave up 5 bases and J gave up 0 bases, with 22 bases separating them. CDR1 and CDR2 from the germline V gene are SEHNR and FQNEAQ (reference sequence). The CDR3 length is 18 residues.

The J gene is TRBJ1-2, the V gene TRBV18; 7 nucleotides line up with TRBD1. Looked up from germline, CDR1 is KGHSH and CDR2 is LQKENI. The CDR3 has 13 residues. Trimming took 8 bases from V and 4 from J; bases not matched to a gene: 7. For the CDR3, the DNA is TGTGCCAGCGGAAGACAGGGCGGCTATGGCTACACCTTC. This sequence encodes CASGRQGGYGYTF.

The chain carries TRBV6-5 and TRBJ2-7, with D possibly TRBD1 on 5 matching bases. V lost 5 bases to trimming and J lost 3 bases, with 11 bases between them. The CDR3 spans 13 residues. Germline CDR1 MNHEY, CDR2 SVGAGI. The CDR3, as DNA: TGTGCCAGCAGTGTGACAGCTAGCTACGAGCAGTACTTC. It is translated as CASSVTASYEQYF.

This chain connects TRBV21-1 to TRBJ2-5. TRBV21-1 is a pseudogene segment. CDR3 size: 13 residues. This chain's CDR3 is CASRCSKAETQYF. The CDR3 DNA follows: TGTGCCAGCAGATGTAGTAAGGCAGAGACCCAGTACTTC.

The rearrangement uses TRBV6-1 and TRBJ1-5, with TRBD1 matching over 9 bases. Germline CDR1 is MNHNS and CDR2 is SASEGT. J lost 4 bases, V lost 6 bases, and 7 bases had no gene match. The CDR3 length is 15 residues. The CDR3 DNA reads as TGTGCCAGCAGCCCCGGGACAGGGCCAAATCAGCCCCAGCATTTT. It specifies CASSPGTGPNQPQHF.